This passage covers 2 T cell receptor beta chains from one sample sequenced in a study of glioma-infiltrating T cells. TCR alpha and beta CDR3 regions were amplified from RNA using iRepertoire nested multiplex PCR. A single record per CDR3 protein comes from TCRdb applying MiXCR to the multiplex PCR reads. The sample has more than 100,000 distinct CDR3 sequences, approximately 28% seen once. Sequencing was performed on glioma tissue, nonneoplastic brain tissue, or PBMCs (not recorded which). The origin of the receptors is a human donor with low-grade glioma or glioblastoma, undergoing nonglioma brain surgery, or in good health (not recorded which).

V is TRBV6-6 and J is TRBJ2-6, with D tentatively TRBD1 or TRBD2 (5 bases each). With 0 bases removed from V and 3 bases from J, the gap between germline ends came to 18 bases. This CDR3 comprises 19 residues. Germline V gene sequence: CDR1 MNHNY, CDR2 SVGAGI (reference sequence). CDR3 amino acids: CASSYSTAGRVVGANVLTF. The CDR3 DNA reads TGTGCCAGCAGTTACTCGACCGCAGGGAGAGTAGTTGGGGCCAACGTCCTGACTTTC.

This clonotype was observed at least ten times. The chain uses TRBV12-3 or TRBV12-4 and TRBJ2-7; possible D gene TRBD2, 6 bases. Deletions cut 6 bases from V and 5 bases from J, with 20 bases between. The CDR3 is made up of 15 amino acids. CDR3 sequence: CASSRSGLSSDEQYF. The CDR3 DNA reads TGTGCCAGCAGCCGAAGCGGGCTCTCTTCGGACGAGCAGTACTTC.